Listed here are 24 T cell receptor beta chains from one sample, sequenced in a study of T cell responses to AZD1222 COVID-19 vaccine. Profiling relied on immunoSEQ multiplex PCR, and the TCRdb table lists in-frame clones only, not all of them. The sample lists approximately 180,000 clones, 88% occurring once. The material sequenced was peripheral blood, taken 28 days after the second AZD1222 dose. The receptors here all came from an adult who received the AZD1222 COVID-19 vaccine.

This CDR3 is CASRWTRGTDTQYF. In nucleotides, the CDR3 is TGTGCCAGCAGATGGACACGGGGCACAGATACGCAGTATTTT. V and J are TRBV28 and TRBJ2-3; the D gene is possibly TRBD1 (5 bases). This CDR3 is built from 14 residues. The germline V gene encodes CDR1 MDHEN and CDR2 SYDVKM. Trimming took off 6 bases at V and 1 base at J, with 11 bases between the two ends.

The V and J genes are TRBV11-2 and TRBJ2-5, with D unclear. V dropped 5 bases and J dropped 5 bases, with 9 bases sitting between them. The CDR3 consists of 12 residues. Germline CDR1 reads SGHAT; CDR2 reads FQNNGV. This CDR3 reads CASSPTPETQYF. The CDR3 nucleotides are TGTGCCAGCAGCCCCACCCCCGAGACCCAGTACTTC.

J is TRBJ1-4 and V is TRBV27, with 7 nucleotides matching TRBD1. V lost 0 bases, J lost 4 bases, and 2 bases stayed unmatched. Germline CDR1 is MNHEY and CDR2 is SMNVEV (reference sequence). The CDR3 sequence is 15 residues long. CDR3 bases: TGTGCCAGCAGTTTATCCGCAGGGGGTAATGAAAAACTGTTTTTT. This translates into CASSLSAGGNEKLFF.

This chain uses TRBV27 with TRBJ1-2, with a possible D match to TRBD1 (5 bases). The CDR3 totals 13 residues. V was pared by 6 bases and J by 4 bases, with 12 bases between. CDR1 and CDR2 (germline): MNHEY, SMNVEV (reference sequence). CDR3 sequence (DNA): TGTGCCAGCAGCCCCACCGGGGGCTATGGCTACACCTTC. Translated: CASSPTGGYGYTF.

For this clone: A junction boundary mismatches the germline segment, possibly from a read error. The chain has TRBV30 and TRBJ1-2, with unresolved D. The CDR3 extends over 14 amino acids. Germline V gene data show CDR1 as GTSNPN and CDR2 as SVGIG (reference sequence). The CDR3 DNA sequence: TGTGCCCGGAGTGTATTCGACGGAAGCTATGGCTACACCTTC. This gives the protein CARSVFDGSYGYTF.

The chain has TRBV5-1 and TRBJ2-3; no clear D gene. V was cut by 4 bases and J by 7 bases, with 16 bases left in between. Germline V gives CDR1 SGHRS, CDR2 YFSETQ. The CDR3 is 14 residues long. The CDR3 DNA reads TGCGCCAGCAGCCCCCCTGGTCCCGCGAATACGCAGTATTTT. Translating it yields CASSPPGPANTQYF.

This chain connects TRBV7-2 to TRBJ2-3, with 8 bases matching TRBD2. The CDR3 extends over 18 amino acids. V dropped 1 base and J dropped 5; count of bases not matched to a gene: 14. Germline V gene sequence: CDR1 SGHTA, CDR2 FQGNSA. Written as DNA, the CDR3 is TGTGCCAGCAGCTTAGGGGGCGGGGGACTAGTTCCAGGAGATACGCAGTATTTT. Translated: CASSLGGGGLVPGDTQYF.

The V gene is TRBV18, the J gene TRBJ1-2, with a possible D match to TRBD1 (5 bases). In germline, CDR1 is KGHSH, CDR2 LQKENI. V was shortened by 0 bases and J by 4 bases, with 18 bases between the two germline ends. The CDR3 totals 17 residues. CDR3 amino acids: CASSPPSAGGVGYGYTF. CDR3 in DNA: TGTGCCAGCTCACCACCGTCGGCAGGAGGGGTCGGCTATGGCTACACCTTC.

This chain joins TRBV28 and TRBJ1-2; 7 bases align to TRBD1. Germline V gene lookup returns CDR1 MDHEN and CDR2 SYDVKM. The J segment lost 4 bases and the V segment lost 6 bases, leaving 8 bases of the junction unmatched. The CDR3 has 14 amino acids. CDR3 in amino acids: CASSPQGGVYGYTF. The CDR3 nucleotides read TGTGCCAGCAGCCCTCAGGGGGGAGTCTATGGCTACACCTTC.

The chain joins TRBV30 to TRBJ2-5; possibly TRBD1 for D (6 bases). V lost 4 bases and J 1 base, leaving 34 bases between the germline ends. Germline CDR1 and CDR2: GTSNPN and SVGIG (reference sequence). The CDR3 runs 21 residues. The CDR3 sequence is CAWTALGRGTLRGQLQETQYF. CDR3 nucleotides: TGTGCCTGGACTGCCCTCGGCAGGGGAACCCTTAGAGGGCAACTCCAAGAGACCCAGTACTTC. The variable domain in full, with the rest retrieved from reference TRBV30 and TRBJ2-5, is SQTIHQWPATLVQPVGSPLSLECTVEGTSNPNLYWYRQAAGRGLQLLFYSVGIGQISSEVPQNLSASRPQDRQFILSSKKLLLSDSGFYLCAWTALGRGTLRGQLQETQYFGPGTRLLVL.

This clone has only one observation. The V and J genes are TRBV4-2 and TRBJ2-3; D is unclear. V lost 1 base to trimming and J lost 4 bases, with 6 bases between them. This CDR3 is 13 amino acids long. Per germline, CDR1 LGHNA and CDR2 YNFKEQ. The chain's CDR3 is CASSQAAPDTQYF. For the CDR3, the DNA is TGTGCCAGCAGCCAAGCCGCACCAGATACGCAGTATTTT.

This clone occurred once. This chain uses TRBV28 with TRBJ2-7; D not resolved. The V end was cut by 6 bases, the J end by 4 bases, with 13 bases between. Looked up from germline, CDR1 is MDHEN and CDR2 is SYDVKM. The CDR3 loop spans 13 amino acids. CDR3 region: CASSPNNRYEQYF. In DNA form, the CDR3 reads TGTGCCAGCAGCCCTAACAATCGGTACGAGCAGTACTTC.

In DNA, the CDR3 is TGTGCCAGCTCACCACCCCCCGGACGTGGGGATACGCAGTATTTT. Its translation is CASSPPPGRGDTQYF. V is TRBV18 and J is TRBJ2-3, with D unclear. The germline V gene encodes CDR1 KGHSH and CDR2 LQKENI. The CDR3 runs 15 residues. With 0 bases removed from V and 6 bases from J, the gap between germline ends came to 13 bases.

The chain carries TRBV7-9 and TRBJ1-6; unclear D gene. Trimming left V 4 bases short and J 10 bases short, with 11 bases between. The germline gives CDR1 SEHNR, CDR2 FQNEAQ (reference sequence). This CDR3 is 13 amino acids long. The CDR3 DNA is TGTGCCAGCAGCTCCCTAAGCAACTCACCCCTCCACTTT. This gives the protein CASSSLSNSPLHF.

This sequence joins TRBV5-4 and TRBJ1-5; 9 bases align to TRBD1. Losses at the gene ends were 4 bases for V and 3 bases for J; bases not matched to a gene: 5. The CDR3 loop spans 15 amino acids. Germline CDR1 is SGHNT and CDR2 is YYREEE (reference sequence). This chain's CDR3 is CASSAGTGINQPQHF. CDR3 coding DNA: TGTGCCAGCAGCGCCGGGACAGGGATCAATCAGCCCCAGCATTTT.

The V and J genes are TRBV30 and TRBJ1-5; D gene uncertain. This CDR3 region has 13 residues. Trimming cost V 3 bases and J 7 bases, with 13 bases left between them. Germline V CDR1 and CDR2: GTSNPN, SVGIG (reference sequence). CDR3 coding DNA: TGTGCCTGGAGCGCCCGGGCTGACCAGCCCCAGCATTTT. It is translated as CAWSARADQPQHF.

The chain links TRBV9 to TRBJ2-3; no firm D call. From germline, CDR1 is SGDLS and CDR2 YYNGEE. Trimming took 2 bases from V and 2 from J, leaving 9 bases between them. The CDR3 has 14 residues. In DNA, the CDR3 is TGTGCCAGCAGCGTCGGGCAGGACACAGATACGCAGTATTTT. This translates into CASSVGQDTDTQYF.

J is TRBJ2-7 and V is TRBV7-6; 9 bases are a match to TRBD2. Germline CDR1 and CDR2: SGHVS and FNYEAQ. The V gene end was trimmed by 5 bases and the J gene end by 4 bases; junction bases not matched to a gene: 6. CDR3 size: 14 residues. This chain's CDR3 is CASSATSGGYEQYF. The CDR3 DNA reads as TGTGCCAGCAGCGCGACTAGCGGAGGATACGAGCAGTACTTC.

The V gene is TRBV29-1, the J gene TRBJ2-7; a possible D gene is TRBD1 (5 bases). The germline V gene has CDR1 SQVTM and CDR2 ANQGSEA. The CDR3 length is 12 residues. V shed 4 bases and J shed 3 bases, with 10 bases lying between them. The CDR3 sequence: CSVGRTIYEQYF. The CDR3 DNA reads as TGCAGCGTTGGACGGACAATCTACGAGCAGTACTTC.

In this sample, this clone turned up a few times. The gene calls are TRBV13 and TRBJ1-5; D is uncertain. Germline CDR1 PRHDT, CDR2 FYEKMQ (reference sequence). The CDR3 spans 12 residues. Trimming took 5 bases from V and 0 from J, leaving 2 bases between them. The CDR3 DNA follows: TGTGCCAGCAGCATTAGCAATCAGCCCCAGCATTTT. It encodes CASSISNQPQHF.

This chain connects TRBV7-6 to TRBJ2-1; the match to TRBD2 covers 7 bases. The V gene's germline CDR1 is SGHVS and CDR2 FNYEAQ. The trim removed 5 bases at V and 3 bases at J, leaving 10 bases unmatched. The CDR3 spans 16 residues. CDR3 loop: CASSPQDGGFYNEQFF. The CDR3 region has the DNA TGTGCCAGCAGCCCTCAGGACGGGGGGTTCTACAATGAGCAGTTCTTC.

The chain employs TRBV7-2 and TRBJ1-1, with 8 bases identical to TRBD1. The CDR3 has 15 residues. CDR1 is SGHTA, CDR2 FQGNSA, per germline. V dropped 4 bases and J dropped 4; count of bases not matched to a gene: 8. The CDR3: CASSSRTGSPTEAFF. The CDR3 coding sequence is TGTGCCAGCAGCTCAAGGACAGGGAGTCCCACTGAAGCTTTCTTT.

The gene calls are TRBV27 and TRBJ2-7; D may be TRBD2 (6 bases). This CDR3 has 13 amino acids. From germline, CDR1 is MNHEY and CDR2 SMNVEV (reference sequence). Trimming cost V 6 bases and J 5 bases, with 14 bases left between them. The CDR3 protein is CASRIADSNEQYF. The DNA of the CDR3 is TGTGCCAGCAGAATAGCGGACTCTAACGAGCAGTACTTC.

The chain employs TRBV28 and TRBJ2-7, with 11 nucleotides matching TRBD2. V lost 6 bases and J lost 4; bases outside the gene matches: 17. Germline CDR1 is MDHEN and CDR2 is SYDVKM. CDR3 size: 18 residues. CDR3 in amino acids: CASSPLASGRLSGYEQYF. The CDR3 coding sequence is TGTGCCAGCAGCCCTCTGGCTAGCGGGAGGCTTTCAGGGTACGAGCAGTACTTC.